Ten or more counts support the clone carrying this TCR beta chain. The target antigen is unknown. The record originates from a study of human T cells and chemical hapten exposure. Study-wide points: There was no change with DPC sensitization in TCRs above 1 in 1000 frequency.

The time point: healthy volunteer bleed at 6 weeks. Unseparated into fractions, whole blood served as the source from which total RNA was extracted. In the original workflow: Sequenced samples showed a median of around 91,000 TCRs each, with counts running from about 22,000 to 700,000. Each CDR3 protein is one row after TCRdb ran MiXCR on the RACE reads. What appears here as the V and J calls and clone size reflects TCRdb's work, not the paper's. Seen here are roughly 75,000 distinct CDR3 sequences, around 9.3% observed once, and the top ten hold about 1.7%. The sequenced sample was whole blood. This TCR derives from a female donor in good health. Some clones in this sample may be carry-over from other donors' samples.

CDR3 in amino acids: CASSLVRSYEQYF. Here the CDR3 DNA reads TGTGCCAGCAGCTTAGTCCGCTCCTACGAGCAGTACTTC. The chain has TRBV7-2 and TRBJ2-7; D uncertain. The germline V and J ends were trimmed by 1 base and 0 bases, with 4 bases remaining between them. Germline-derived CDR1 and CDR2 are SGHTA and FQGNSA. There are 13 residues in the CDR3.